Given below is one T cell receptor (beta chain) in context. Its antigen target is currently unknown. Base quality data are lacking; no much larger clone is found one base away. This sample stems from a study of blood T cell repertoires in COVID-19 (dated by TCRdb to 2020 to 2021). Concerning the study at large: Samples covering the acute and convalescent phases of COVID-19 were provided by collaborators in the United States, Italy and Spain. The material from the prospective study consisted of cDNA or gDNA derived from T cells, B-cell-depleted T cells, or PBMCs. Deeply sampled blood TCRbeta repertoires from subjects exposed to, actively infected with, or recovered from COVID-19 were included in the dataset. The repertoires were made available in a free public database intended to serve as a resource for research on the immune response to SARS-CoV-2. Samples were obtained from the ongoing ImmuneRACE study (first 160 participants) and from 1,254 subjects provided by 6 global collaborators. Nearly every sample came with metadata listing a de-identified subject ID, COVID-19 status, age in years and sex. HLA class I and class II types, where available, came from metadata supplied by the sample provider rather than from assay-based typing. Overall study outcomes, separate from this receptor: How much clinical and demographic metadata was included differed by source and by participant, and the metadata was provided uncurated.

Participants in the prospective study were enrolled through a virtual design, were aged roughly 18 to 100 years, and lived in approximately 25 United States geographic areas. To assign participants to cohorts, the prospective study relied on clinical history that participants themselves reported in a screening survey and a study questionnaire. Exposed participants had been in contact with someone with a PCR-confirmed or clinician-diagnosed COVID-19 case within 2 weeks of study entry. Mobile phlebotomists in the prospective study collected whole blood, serum and a nasopharyngeal or oropharyngeal swab from every participant. Over an approximately 2-month period, participants in the prospective study had the option of providing additional blood draws and questionnaires. Blood samples from the prospective study were shipped frozen or at room temperature prior to DNA extraction. The CDR3 holds 14 amino acids from the cysteine to the phenylalanine. Of the read, only the CDR3 DNA is kept; its 42 bases are in frame from base 1. CDR1 LNHDA and CDR2 SQIVND were looked up in the germline V gene (reference sequence). The trim is 2 bases for V and 6 bases for J, with a gap of 13 bases between the germline ends.

TCRbeta CDR3 regions were amplified from genomic DNA by means of the immunoSEQ Assay, a bias-controlled multiplex PCR. The authors' analysis ran thus. Within the assay, amplification of reference gene primers was used to estimate how many nucleated cells each sample contained. Sequence reads were collapsed and filtered to measure the absolute abundance of every unique TCRbeta CDR3 rearrangement. For each sample, productive Simpson clonality was calculated as the square root of Simpson's diversity index over productive rearrangements. TCRdb took this table from immuneACCESS and kept in-frame rearrangements with V and J called. Such tables lack part of the clones; where checked against another copy, unresolved V genes explain under half of the gap, and the rest is unexplained. V and J calls plus clone size are reproduced from that table; the DNA served to infer D and trimming. The sample table shows 220,000 or so clones, and about 90% are seen once. The top ten clones comprise 0.87% of the sample.

The specimen was PBMCs or T cells enriched from blood (not recorded which). The clonotype originates from a man aged 50-60 years who had been exposed to COVID-19. This chain is built from TRBV19 and TRBJ2-5; the D gene is perhaps TRBD1, from 5 matching bases. The CDR3 here reads CASSIQSGAKTQYF. The sequenced DNA is TGTGCCAGTAGTATACAGAGTGGGGCGAAGACCCAGTACTTC.